A single sample gave rise to the 9 T cell receptor beta chains below, sequenced in a study of blood T cell repertoires in COVID-19 (dated by TCRdb to between 2020 and 2021). Libraries came from the immunoSEQ multiplex PCR assay. The source is immuneACCESS, and TCRdb retained only in-frame sequences with V and J called. Part of the clones is not carried over; for the studies checked, unresolved V genes explain less than half of this, and the remainder is unexplained. The sample table records roughly 270,000 clones; 85% of these occur just once. The ten largest make up roughly 2.5% of the sample. Material: PBMCs or T cells enriched from blood (not recorded which). The receptors here all came from a woman aged 45-59 years who had recovered from COVID-19.

The V and J genes are TRBV10-1 and TRBJ1-2; 7 nucleotides line up with TRBD1. CDR1 is WNHNN, CDR2 SYGVQD, per germline (reference sequence). The junction had 6 bases not matched to a gene; V was cut back by 1 base and J by 7 bases. This CDR3 is 14 amino acids long. The CDR3, as DNA: TGCGCCAGCAGTGAGTTTAGGGGGCCCGGTGGCTACACCTTC. Translation: CASSEFRGPGGYTF.

This clone has more than one count but fewer than ten. The chain is built from TRBV5-1 and TRBJ1-4; 10 bases map to TRBD1. The CDR3 sequence is 15 residues long. Germline CDR1 is SGHRS and CDR2 is YFSETQ. With V trimmed by 4 bases and J by 6 bases, 6 bases remained unmatched. This chain's CDR3 is CASSDRDRGHEKLFF. In DNA, the CDR3 is TGCGCCAGCAGCGACCGGGACAGGGGACATGAAAAACTGTTTTTT.

The chain carries TRBV5-6 and TRBJ1-4, with a tentative D call TRBD1 (6 bases). The germline V gene has CDR1 SGHDT and CDR2 YYEEEE. V lost 1 base, J lost 6 bases, and 13 bases lay in between. The CDR3 runs to 15 residues. In nucleotides, the CDR3 is TGTGCCAGCAGCTTGATTCGGGACACCGATGAAAAACTGTTTTTT. Translating gives CASSLIRDTDEKLFF.

This sequence joins TRBV20-1 and TRBJ2-7; maybe TRBD2 (7 bases). V lost 3 bases, J lost 2 bases, and 17 bases lay in between. Germline CDR1 is DFQATT and CDR2 is SNEGSKA (reference sequence). The CDR3 runs to 15 residues. This CDR3 reads CSASRNREGAYEQYF. The CDR3 DNA follows: TGCAGTGCTAGTAGAAACAGGGAGGGCGCCTACGAGCAGTACTTC.

The chain combines TRBV7-7 with TRBJ2-7; weak D call: TRBD1 (5 bases). The V end was cut by 5 bases, the J end by 1 base, with 15 bases between. The CDR3 covers 15 residues. Germline CDR1 reads SSHAT; CDR2 reads FNYEAQ (reference sequence). The CDR3 nucleotides are TGTGCCAGCAGCCACAGGTCCCGCCGATCCTACGAGCAGTACTTC. This codes for CASSHRSRRSYEQYF.

V and J are TRBV28 and TRBJ1-4, with D tentatively TRBD1 (6 bases). The CDR3 covers 14 residues. V lost 4 bases and J lost 3, with 9 bases in between. The germline CDR1 and CDR2 sequences are MDHEN and SYDVKM. The CDR3 sequence: CASSSQGPNEKLFF. Here the CDR3 DNA reads TGTGCCAGCAGTTCACAGGGTCCTAATGAAAAACTGTTTTTT.

V usage is TRBV7-2 and J usage is TRBJ1-5; the D gene is possibly TRBD1 (5 bases). From germline, CDR1 is SGHTA and CDR2 FQGNSA. Trimming took 5 bases from V and 3 from J, leaving 11 bases between them. This CDR3 is built from 14 residues. CDR3 coding DNA: TGTGCCAGCAGCCCAGGGTTTAACAATCAGCCCCAGCATTTT. Translating gives CASSPGFNNQPQHF.

The gene calls are TRBV9 and TRBJ2-1, with D hard to call. Trimming removed 0 bases at V and 3 bases at J, with 13 bases between. The CDR3 covers 16 residues. Germline V gene lookup returns CDR1 SGDLS and CDR2 YYNGEE. The CDR3 nucleotides are TGTGCCAGCAGCGTAGGATCGAACAGAGACTACAATGAGCAGTTCTTC. Residues: CASSVGSNRDYNEQFF.

The chain couples TRBV5-8 to TRBJ2-3; TRBD2 matches at 8 bases. Germline V gene lookup returns CDR1 SGHTS and CDR2 YDEGEE. V trimming: 8 bases; J trimming: 1 base; junction bases outside the gene matches: 9. CDR3 length equals 15 residues. The CDR3 sequence is CASSLGTSGTDTQYF. DNA of the CDR3: TGTGCCAGTTCCCTCGGGACTAGTGGCACAGATACGCAGTATTTT.